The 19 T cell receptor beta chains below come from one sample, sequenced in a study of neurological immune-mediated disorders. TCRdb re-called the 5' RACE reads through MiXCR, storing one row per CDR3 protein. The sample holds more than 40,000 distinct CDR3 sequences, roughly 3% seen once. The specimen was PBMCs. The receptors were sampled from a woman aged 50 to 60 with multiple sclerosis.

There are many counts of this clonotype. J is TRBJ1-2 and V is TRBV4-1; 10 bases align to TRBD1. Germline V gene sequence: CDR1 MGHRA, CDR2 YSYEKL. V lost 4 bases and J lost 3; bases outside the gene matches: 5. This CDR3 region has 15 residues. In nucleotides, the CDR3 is TGCGCCAGCAGCCCCTCGGGACAGGGGTACTATGGCTACACCTTC. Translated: CASSPSGQGYYGYTF.

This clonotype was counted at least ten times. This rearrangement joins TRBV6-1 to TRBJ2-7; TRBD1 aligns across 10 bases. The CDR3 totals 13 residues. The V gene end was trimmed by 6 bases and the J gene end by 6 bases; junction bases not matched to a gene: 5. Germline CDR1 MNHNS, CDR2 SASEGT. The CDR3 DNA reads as TGTGCCAGCAGCGGGACAGGGGTATCCGAGCAGTACGTC. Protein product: CASSGTGVSEQYV.

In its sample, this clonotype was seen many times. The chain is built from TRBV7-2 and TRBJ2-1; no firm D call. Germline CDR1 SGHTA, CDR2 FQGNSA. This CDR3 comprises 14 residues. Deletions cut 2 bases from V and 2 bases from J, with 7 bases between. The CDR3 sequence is CASSLTATYNEQFF. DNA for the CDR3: TGTGCCAGCAGCTTAACGGCCACCTACAATGAGCAGTTCTTC.

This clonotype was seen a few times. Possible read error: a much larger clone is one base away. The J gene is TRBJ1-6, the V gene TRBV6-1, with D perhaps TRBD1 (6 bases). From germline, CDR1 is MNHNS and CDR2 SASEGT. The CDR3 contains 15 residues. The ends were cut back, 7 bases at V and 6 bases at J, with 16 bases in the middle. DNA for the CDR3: TGTGCCAGCACCCAAAGGGGGGACGGTAATTCACCCCTCCACTTT. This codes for CASTQRGDGNSPLHF.

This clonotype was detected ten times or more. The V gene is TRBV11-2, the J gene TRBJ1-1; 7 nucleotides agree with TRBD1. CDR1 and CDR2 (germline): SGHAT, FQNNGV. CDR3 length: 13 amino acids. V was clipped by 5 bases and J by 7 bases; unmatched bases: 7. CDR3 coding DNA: TGTGCCAGCAGCCGAGGGGGCCGGGTTGAAGCTTTCTTT. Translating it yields CASSRGGRVEAFF.

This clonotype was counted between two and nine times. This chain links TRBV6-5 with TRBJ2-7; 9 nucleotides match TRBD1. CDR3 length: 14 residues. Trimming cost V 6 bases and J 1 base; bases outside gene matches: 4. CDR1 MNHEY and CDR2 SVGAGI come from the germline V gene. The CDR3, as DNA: TGTGCCAGCAGGCCCGGGACAGGGTCCTACGAGCAGTACGTC. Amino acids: CASRPGTGSYEQYV.

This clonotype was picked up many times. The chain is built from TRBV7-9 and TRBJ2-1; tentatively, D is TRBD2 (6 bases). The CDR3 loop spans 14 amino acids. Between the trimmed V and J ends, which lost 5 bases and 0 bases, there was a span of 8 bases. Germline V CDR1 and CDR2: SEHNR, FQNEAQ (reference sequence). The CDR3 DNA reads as TGTGCCAGCAGCACGCGGGACTCCTACAATGAGCAGTTCTTC. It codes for CASSTRDSYNEQFF. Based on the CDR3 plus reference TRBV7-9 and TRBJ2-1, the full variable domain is DTGVSQNPRHKITKRGQNVTFRCDPISEHNRLYWYRQTLGQGPEFLTYFQNEAQLEKSRLLSDRFSAERPKGSFSTLEIQRTEQGDSAMYLCASSTRDSYNEQFFGPGTRLTVL.

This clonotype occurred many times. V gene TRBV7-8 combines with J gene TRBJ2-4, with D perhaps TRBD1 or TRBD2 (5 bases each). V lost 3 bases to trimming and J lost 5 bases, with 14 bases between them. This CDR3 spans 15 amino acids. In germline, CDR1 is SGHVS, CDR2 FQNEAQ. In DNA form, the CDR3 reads TGTGCCAGCAGCTTCCTCGCCGGGGCCCAAAACATTCAGTACTTC. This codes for CASSFLAGAQNIQYF.

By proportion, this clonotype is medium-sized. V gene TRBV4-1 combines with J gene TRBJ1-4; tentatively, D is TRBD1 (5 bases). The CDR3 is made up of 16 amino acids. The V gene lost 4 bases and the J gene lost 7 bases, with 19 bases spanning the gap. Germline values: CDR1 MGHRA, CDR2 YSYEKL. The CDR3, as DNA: TGCGCCAGCAGCCGCATGACACAGGTTGCCCCTGAAAAACTGTTTTTT. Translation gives CASSRMTQVAPEKLFF.

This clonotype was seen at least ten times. Here the CDR3 DNA reads TGCGCCAGCAGCTACCTAGCCGGCACCGGGGAGCTGTTTTTT. This translates into CASSYLAGTGELFF. The chain uses TRBV5-1 and TRBJ2-2; perhaps TRBD2 as D (5 bases). Germline lookup yields CDR1 SGHRS and CDR2 YFSETQ. The CDR3 has 14 residues. V lost 3 bases to trimming and J lost 4 bases, with 10 bases between them.

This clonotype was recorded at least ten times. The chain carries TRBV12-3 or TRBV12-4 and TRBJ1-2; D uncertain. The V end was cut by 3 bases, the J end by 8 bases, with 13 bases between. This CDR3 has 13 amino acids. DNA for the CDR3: TGTGCCAGCAGTTTGGGCCAACAAAAGGGCTACACCTTC. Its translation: CASSLGQQKGYTF.

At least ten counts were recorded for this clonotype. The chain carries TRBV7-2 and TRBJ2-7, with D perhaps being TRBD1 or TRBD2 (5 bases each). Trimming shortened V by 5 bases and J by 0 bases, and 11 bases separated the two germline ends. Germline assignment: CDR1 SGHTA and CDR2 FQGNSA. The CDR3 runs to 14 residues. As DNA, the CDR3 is TGTGCCAGCAGCCCCTGGGACGCCTCCTACGAGCAGTACTTC. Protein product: CASSPWDASYEQYF.

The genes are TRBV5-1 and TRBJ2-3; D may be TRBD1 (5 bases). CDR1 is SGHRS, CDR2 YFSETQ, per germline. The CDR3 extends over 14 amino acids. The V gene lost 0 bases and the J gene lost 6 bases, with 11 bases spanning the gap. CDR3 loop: CASSLADSWDTQYF. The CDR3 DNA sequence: TGCGCCAGCAGCTTGGCTGACAGCTGGGATACGCAGTATTTT.

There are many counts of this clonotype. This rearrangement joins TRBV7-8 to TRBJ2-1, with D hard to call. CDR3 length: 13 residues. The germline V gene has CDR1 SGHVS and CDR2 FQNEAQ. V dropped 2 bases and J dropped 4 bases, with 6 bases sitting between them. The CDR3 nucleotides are TGTGCCAGCAGCTTAACTCATTACAATGAGCAGTTCTTC. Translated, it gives CASSLTHYNEQFF.

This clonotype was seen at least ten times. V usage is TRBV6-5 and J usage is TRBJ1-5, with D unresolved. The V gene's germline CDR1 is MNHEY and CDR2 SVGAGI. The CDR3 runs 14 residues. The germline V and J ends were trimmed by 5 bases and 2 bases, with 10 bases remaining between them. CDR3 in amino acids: CASSEGGGNQPQHF. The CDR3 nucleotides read TGTGCCAGCAGTGAGGGAGGCGGCAATCAGCCCCAGCATTTT.

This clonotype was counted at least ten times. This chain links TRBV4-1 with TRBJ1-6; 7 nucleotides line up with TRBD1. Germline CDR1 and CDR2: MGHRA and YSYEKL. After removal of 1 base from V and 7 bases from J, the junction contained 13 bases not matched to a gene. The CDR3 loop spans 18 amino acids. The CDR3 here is CASSQAGGLFRLNSPLHF. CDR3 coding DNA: TGCGCCAGCAGCCAAGCAGGGGGACTTTTCAGATTAAATTCACCCCTCCACTTT.

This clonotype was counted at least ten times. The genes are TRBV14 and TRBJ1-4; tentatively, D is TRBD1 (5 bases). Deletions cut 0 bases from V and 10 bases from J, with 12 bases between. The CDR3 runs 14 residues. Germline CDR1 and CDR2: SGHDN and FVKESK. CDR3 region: CASSQDWNGGKLFF. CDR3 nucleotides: TGTGCCAGCAGCCAAGATTGGAACGGGGGAAAACTGTTTTTT. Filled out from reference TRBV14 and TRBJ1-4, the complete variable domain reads EAGVTQFPSHSVIEKGQTVTLRCDPISGHDNLYWYRRVMGKEIKFLLHFVKESKQDESGMPNNRFLAERTGGTYSTLKVQPAELEDSGVYFCASSQDWNGGKLFFGSGTQLSVL.

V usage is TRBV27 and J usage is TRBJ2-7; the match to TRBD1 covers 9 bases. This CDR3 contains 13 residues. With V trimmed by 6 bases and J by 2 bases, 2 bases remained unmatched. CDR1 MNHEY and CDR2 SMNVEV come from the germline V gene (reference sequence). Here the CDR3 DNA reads TGTGCCAGCAGGCGGACAGGGGCCTACGAGCAGTACTTC. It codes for CASRRTGAYEQYF.

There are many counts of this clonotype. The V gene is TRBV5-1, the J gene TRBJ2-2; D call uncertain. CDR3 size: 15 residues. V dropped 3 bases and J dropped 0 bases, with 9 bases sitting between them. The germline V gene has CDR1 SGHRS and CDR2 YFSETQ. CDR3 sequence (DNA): TGCGCCAGCAGCTCTACAGTTTCGAACACCGGGGAGCTGTTTTTT. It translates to CASSSTVSNTGELFF.